This paragraph covers one T cell receptor (beta chain) sequence. Trimming stripped 8 bases from V and 2 bases from J, with 9 bases between. CDR1 is SGHTA and CDR2 is FQGTGA in the germline V gene. The CDR3 has 12 amino acids. The sample comes from a study of blood T cell repertoires in COVID-19. At the level of the study: Specimens from acute and convalescent COVID-19 originated in the United States, Italy and Spain. PBMCs, B-cell-depleted T cells, or T cells were the source of the cDNA or gDNA that made up the material.

Per the study methods: Amplifying reference gene primers gave estimates of nucleated cell counts. Sequenced by immunoSEQ multiplex PCR; TCRdb stores in-frame clones only, minus some. Clone size and the V and J calls come from that table; the DNA yielded D and trimming. The data show about 80,000 clones, with more than 75% seen just once and under 11% held by the top ten. The specimen sequenced was peripheral blood. The source of this sequence is a man aged 60-69 years with acute or convalescent COVID-19. V gene TRBV7-3 combines with J gene TRBJ1-2; D call uncertain. The CDR3, as DNA: TGTGCCAGCGGCCCCGGGAACTATGGCTACACCTTC. Translation: CASGPGNYGYTF. The full variable domain, with the rest looked up from reference TRBV7-3 and TRBJ1-2, is GAGVSQTPSNKVTEKGKYVELRCDPISGHTALYWYRQSLGQGPEFLIYFQGTGAADDSGLPNDRFFAVRPEGSVSTLKIQRTERGDSAVYLCASGPGNYGYTFGSGTRLTVV.